Each of the 32 T cell receptor beta chains below was sequenced from the same sample in a study of blood T cell repertoires in COVID-19. This table comes from immunoSEQ multiplex PCR, and its TCRdb copy is limited to in-frame clones, with some not included. The table shows under 350,000 clones, with roughly 89% occurring only once. The source material was peripheral blood. The receptors were gathered from a man aged 35 to 55 with acute or convalescent COVID-19.

CDR3 protein: CASSLTGGSNSPLHF. CDR3 nucleotide sequence: TGTGCCAGCAGCTTAACAGGGGGATCTAATTCACCCCTCCACTTT. This chain connects TRBV11-2 to TRBJ1-6; 8 bases fit TRBD1. The CDR3 is 15 amino acids. Germline V CDR1 and CDR2: SGHAT, FQNNGV. The trim removed 2 bases at V and 6 bases at J, leaving 3 bases unmatched.

This rearrangement joins TRBV9 to TRBJ1-6; possible D gene TRBD1, 5 bases. The CDR3 spans 16 residues. V gave up 0 bases and J gave up 5 bases, with 12 bases separating them. Germline V gene lookup returns CDR1 SGDLS and CDR2 YYNGEE. CDR3 in DNA: TGTGCCAGCAGCGTAGGATCACAGGTGGATAATTCACCCCTCCACTTT. It encodes CASSVGSQVDNSPLHF.

The rearrangement uses TRBV7-6 and TRBJ2-1; D is undetermined. The CDR3 length is 13 residues. Per the germline V gene, CDR1 is SGHVS and CDR2 is FNYEAQ. The ends were cut back, 5 bases at V and 3 bases at J, with 8 bases in the middle. Here the CDR3 reads CASSPPGYNEQFF. CDR3 bases: TGTGCCAGCAGCCCGCCAGGCTACAATGAGCAGTTCTTC.

The V gene is TRBV19, the J gene TRBJ1-4; 9 nucleotides agree with TRBD1. Germline CDR1 is LNHDA and CDR2 is SQIVND (reference sequence). This CDR3 is built from 17 residues. The V gene end was trimmed by 5 bases and the J gene end by 3 bases; junction bases not matched to a gene: 10. The DNA of the CDR3 is TGTGCCAGTAGTGGGACAGGGCAAATCGGGGCTAATGAAAAACTGTTTTTT. This codes for CASSGTGQIGANEKLFF. Drawing the rest from reference TRBV19 and TRBJ1-4, the complete variable domain is DGGITQSPKYLFRKEGQNVTLSCEQNLNHDAMYWYRQDPGQGLRLIYYSQIVNDFQKGDIAEGYSVSREKKESFPLTVTSAQKNPTAFYLCASSGTGQIGANEKLFFGSGTQLSVL.

V usage is TRBV5-8 and J usage is TRBJ1-6; a weak D match, TRBD1 (5 bases). Looked up from germline, CDR1 is SGHTS and CDR2 is YDEGEE. Trimming removed 0 bases at V and 10 bases at J, with 17 bases between. CDR3 length: 16 amino acids. CDR3 residues: CASSLAIELGGSPLHF. The CDR3 region has the DNA TGTGCCAGCAGCTTGGCCATAGAGCTGGGGGGATCACCCCTCCACTTT.

This chain connects TRBV29-1 to TRBJ1-5; TRBD1 matches at 8 bases. This CDR3 has 13 residues. Germline V gene lookup returns CDR1 SQVTM and CDR2 ANQGSEA. Trimming took 4 bases from V and 5 from J; bases not matched to a gene: 4. In DNA, the CDR3 is TGCAGCGTTGTCAGGGGGCCAGATCAGCCCCAGCATTTT. Translating gives CSVVRGPDQPQHF.

The CDR3 is CASSEAQVGSYTF. The CDR3 nucleotides read TGTGCCAGCAGTGAAGCACAGGTCGGTAGCTACACCTTC. The rearrangement joins TRBV6-1 to TRBJ1-2, with a tentative D call TRBD1 (5 bases). The CDR3 loop spans 13 amino acids. Trimming pared 0 bases from V and 9 bases from J, leaving 11 bases between. Germline lookup yields CDR1 MNHNS and CDR2 SASEGT.

This chain uses TRBV24-1 with TRBJ2-4; 9 positions agree with TRBD1. This CDR3 is built from 14 residues. The V segment lost 4 bases and the J segment 8 bases; nucleotides outside the gene matches: 5. CDR1 is KGHDR and CDR2 is SFDVKD in the germline V gene. As DNA, the CDR3 is TGTGCCACCAGTGACCGGACAGGGGTGGACATTCAGTACTTC. Amino acid sequence: CATSDRTGVDIQYF.

The chain carries TRBV11-3 and TRBJ2-3; a possible D gene is TRBD2 (5 bases). Per germline, CDR1 SGHNT and CDR2 YENEEA. Trimming shortened V by 5 bases and J by 6 bases, and 18 bases separated the two germline ends. The CDR3 consists of 15 residues. CDR3: CASSLGDAGGDTQYF. CDR3 DNA: TGTGCCAGCAGCCTGGGTGATGCGGGCGGTGATACGCAGTATTTT.

The chain has TRBV5-1 and TRBJ1-1, with D possibly TRBD1 on 5 matching bases. Germline-derived CDR1 and CDR2 are SGHRS and YFSETQ. CDR3 size: 16 residues. The V end was cut by 0 bases, the J end by 0 bases, with 12 bases between. The DNA for the CDR3 is TGCGCCAGCAGCTTGGCGGCAGGGATCATGAACACTGAAGCTTTCTTT. Protein: CASSLAAGIMNTEAFF.

The genes are TRBV9 and TRBJ1-2; D is undetermined. V dropped 0 bases and J dropped 0 bases, with 3 bases sitting between them. The germline V gene has CDR1 SGDLS and CDR2 YYNGEE. CDR3 size: 13 residues. This CDR3 reads CASSVATNYGYTF. Written as DNA, the CDR3 is TGTGCCAGCAGCGTAGCCACTAACTATGGCTACACCTTC.

The CDR3 DNA reads TGTGCCAGTAGTGCCCGGGACAGGGTGGTGTTGGGCTACACCTTC. Amino acid sequence: CASSARDRVVLGYTF. The chain employs TRBV19 and TRBJ1-2; TRBD1 matches 9 bases. V lost 5 bases and J lost 8; bases outside the gene matches: 12. The CDR3 spans 15 residues. Per the germline V gene, CDR1 is LNHDA and CDR2 is SQIVND (reference sequence).

This chain connects TRBV15 to TRBJ1-6; the match to TRBD1 covers 7 bases. Unmatched junction bases numbered 15, after V lost 3 bases and J lost 13 bases. Germline lookup yields CDR1 LNHNV and CDR2 YYDKDF (reference sequence). The CDR3 is made up of 16 amino acids. CDR3 sequence reads: CATSSYRGQIGTPLHF. The CDR3 DNA sequence: TGTGCCACCAGCAGTTACAGGGGACAAATTGGGACTCCCCTCCACTTT.

This clone was recorded only once. The genes are TRBV2 and TRBJ2-3, with TRBD2 matching 9 bases. The length of the CDR3 is 16 residues. Germline lookup yields CDR1 SNHLY and CDR2 FYNNEI. J gave up 6 bases and V 1 base, and 8 bases lay outside the gene matches. For the CDR3, the DNA is TGTGCCAGCAGTGAAGTAGATAGCGGGGGAAAGGATACGCAGTATTTT. Its translation: CASSEVDSGGKDTQYF.

The chain joins TRBV5-1 to TRBJ2-5; 7 nucleotides line up with TRBD1. This CDR3 region has 13 residues. Germline CDR1 and CDR2: SGHRS and YFSETQ. J lost 3 bases, V lost 4 bases, and 3 bases had no gene match. In DNA form, the CDR3 reads TGCGCCAGCAGCGTGGGACAGAAAGAGACCCAGTACTTC. Translating it yields CASSVGQKETQYF.

The chain joins TRBV25-1 to TRBJ2-1; D is unclear. Trimming cost V 6 bases and J 8 bases, with 8 bases left between them. The CDR3 sequence is 11 residues long. Germline CDR1 MGHDK, CDR2 SYGVNS. CDR3 DNA: TGTGCCAGCAGCGAGTTCCATGAGCAGTTCTTC. Protein: CASSEFHEQFF.

The V and J genes are TRBV29-1 and TRBJ1-3, with TRBD1 matching over 8 bases. CDR1 SQVTM and CDR2 ANQGSEA come from the germline V gene. Trimming removed 6 bases from V and 0 bases from J; junction bases left unmatched: 7. The CDR3 is 15 amino acids. CDR3 DNA sequence: TGCAGCGTAGCGGGACAGGACCTCTCTGGAAACACCATATATTTT. It codes for CSVAGQDLSGNTIYF.

About this clone: This same CDR3 is encoded by further DNA sequences in the sample. The rearrangement links TRBV6-5 to TRBJ1-5, with 7 bases matching TRBD1. This CDR3 is 12 amino acids long. J lost 6 bases, V lost 6 bases, and 2 bases had no gene match. Germline V gene data show CDR1 as MNHEY and CDR2 as SVGAGI. The CDR3 sequence is CASSTGVQPQHF. The CDR3 coding sequence is TGTGCCAGCAGCACAGGGGTTCAGCCCCAGCATTTT.

The chain has TRBV14 and TRBJ1-1; D is unclear. This CDR3 contains 13 residues. V dropped 3 bases and J dropped 3 bases, with 8 bases sitting between them. The germline CDR1 and CDR2 sequences are SGHDN and FVKESK. The CDR3 nucleotides read TGTGCCAGCAGCCAGGTCCCGGACACTGAAGCTTTCTTT. This encodes CASSQVPDTEAFF.

V gene TRBV5-5 combines with J gene TRBJ2-7, with TRBD2 identical over 14 bases. Germline values: CDR1 SGHKS, CDR2 YYEKEE (reference sequence). There are 16 residues in the CDR3. J was trimmed by 2 bases and V by 3 bases; bases with no gene match: 4. CDR3 in amino acids: CASSSGLAGGTYEQYF. The DNA for the CDR3 is TGTGCCAGCAGCTCTGGACTAGCGGGGGGTACCTACGAGCAGTACTTC.

The rearrangement links TRBV3-1 (or the pseudogene TRBV3-2) to TRBJ2-7; D may be TRBD2 (6 bases). CDR3 length equals 14 residues. The V end was cut by 0 bases, the J end by 7 bases, with 13 bases between. Germline V gene sequence: CDR1 LGHDT, CDR2 YNNKEL (reference sequence). The CDR3 protein is CASSQDLGLGEQYF. In DNA form, the CDR3 reads TGTGCCAGCAGCCAAGATCTGGGACTGGGAGAGCAGTACTTC.

V and J are TRBV2 and TRBJ2-3, with TRBD2 identical over 7 bases. CDR1 is SNHLY and CDR2 is FYNNEI in the germline V gene. The CDR3 contains 13 residues. J was trimmed by 3 bases and V by 9 bases; bases with no gene match: 6. The CDR3 region is CASGRRGTDTQYF. CDR3 coding DNA: TGTGCCAGTGGCCGGCGGGGGACAGATACGCAGTATTTT.

The genes are TRBV5-6 and TRBJ1-2, with D possibly matching TRBD1 (6 bases). Per the germline V gene, CDR1 is SGHDT and CDR2 is YYEEEE. There are 13 residues in the CDR3. Trimming stripped 1 base from V and 8 bases from J, with 12 bases between. For the CDR3, the DNA is TGTGCCAGCAGCTTGAACAGGGTACGGGGCTACACCTTC. Protein product: CASSLNRVRGYTF.

The genes are TRBV2 and TRBJ1-3, with D possibly TRBD1 on 5 matching bases. Deletions cut 7 bases from V and 5 bases from J, with 18 bases between. CDR3 length equals 15 residues. Germline V gene lookup returns CDR1 SNHLY and CDR2 FYNNEI. CDR3 nucleotide sequence: TGTGCCAGCAATAGAGAAGTCAGGGAAAGAAACACCATATATTTT. Its translation is CASNREVRERNTIYF.

The chain uses TRBV20-1 and TRBJ1-6; perhaps TRBD1 as D (6 bases). The CDR3 is made up of 14 amino acids. V lost 3 bases and J lost 6, with 12 bases in between. Germline V lookup: CDR1 DFQATT, CDR2 SNEGSKA (reference sequence). The CDR3 sequence is CSASSGAGNSPLHF. In nucleotides, the CDR3 is TGCAGTGCTAGTTCAGGGGCAGGTAATTCACCCCTCCACTTT.

The chain is built from TRBV7-2 and TRBJ2-1; no clear D. The CDR3 extends over 15 amino acids. In germline, CDR1 is SGHTA, CDR2 FQGNSA. The V gene lost 1 base and the J gene lost 4 bases, with 11 bases spanning the gap. The CDR3 DNA sequence: TGTGCCAGCAGCTTAGGCCCCAGATTTTACAATGAGCAGTTCTTC. Protein: CASSLGPRFYNEQFF.

The chain combines TRBV3-1 (or the pseudogene TRBV3-2) with TRBJ2-3, with TRBD1 as a possible D gene (5 bases). V lost 1 base and J 2 bases, leaving 10 bases between the germline ends. The CDR3 runs 15 residues. The germline V gene encodes CDR1 LGHDT and CDR2 YNNKEL (reference sequence). The CDR3 bases are TGTGCCAGCAGCCAAGGTGGGGCGTTCACAGATACGCAGTATTTT. Its protein is CASSQGGAFTDTQYF.

The V call is TRBV11-2, the J call TRBJ1-1, with TRBD1 matching over 8 bases. V lost 5 bases to trimming and J lost 5 bases; unmatched junction nucleotides: 4. The CDR3 sequence is 13 residues long. Germline V gene sequence: CDR1 SGHAT, CDR2 FQNNGV. CDR3 nucleotide sequence: TGTGCCAGCAGCCGGACAGGGAGGACTGAAGCTTTCTTT. Its protein product is CASSRTGRTEAFF.

The J gene is TRBJ2-3, the V gene TRBV3-1 (or the pseudogene TRBV3-2), with 10 bases lining up with TRBD2. The CDR3 sequence is 14 residues long. Germline V gene sequence: CDR1 LGHDT, CDR2 YNNKEL (reference sequence). V was clipped by 5 bases and J by 5 bases; unmatched bases: 4. The CDR3 DNA reads TGTGCCAGCAGCTCCCAGCGGGGGGGAGATACGCAGTATTTT. The encoded protein is CASSSQRGGDTQYF.

In this sample, this clone turned up once. The chain employs TRBV10-2 and TRBJ2-1; D perhaps matches TRBD2 (6 bases). The V end was cut by 10 bases, the J end by 3 bases, with 16 bases between. This CDR3 contains 14 residues. Germline V CDR1 and CDR2: WSHSY, SAAADI. CDR3 sequence reads: CATLRDLIYNEQFF. In nucleotides, the CDR3 is TGCGCCACCCTACGGGACTTGATCTACAATGAGCAGTTCTTC.

The CDR3, as DNA: TGTGCCAGCAGCAAATGTGCAGGGGGAAGTTCACCCCTCCACTTT. It is translated as CASSKCAGGSSPLHF. This chain uses TRBV21-1 with TRBJ1-6; the D segment call TRBD1 is taken from the table without a DNA check. TRBV21-1 is described as a pseudogene. This CDR3 has 15 residues.

The chain links TRBV9 to TRBJ2-6; D unresolved. With 0 bases removed from V and 0 bases from J, the gap between germline ends came to 10 bases. Germline V CDR1 and CDR2: SGDLS, YYNGEE. The CDR3 loop spans 17 amino acids. This CDR3 is CASSVEVGVSGANVLTF. In DNA, the CDR3 is TGTGCCAGCAGCGTAGAGGTCGGAGTCTCTGGGGCCAACGTCCTGACTTTC.